The rows below give T cell receptor beta chains drawn from one sample of a study of blood T cell repertoires in COVID-19. Method: immunoSEQ multiplex PCR; TCRdb's copy keeps in-frame clones and lacks some. The table includes some 250,000 clones, approximately 90% detected once. Material for sequencing was peripheral blood. The receptors here all came from a woman in her thirties or forties who had recovered from COVID-19. Both conserved end residues are part of each CDR3. D genes are given only for firm matches. For some rows the clone size is stated as once, few or many, or as a class when expanded; others skip it.

-,TRBV6-5,TRBJ2-1,-,CASSHGRFSYNEQFF
-,TRBV19,TRBJ1-6,-,CASRVYRGGGDSPLHF
-,TRBV29-1,TRBJ1-4,-,CSVEGRHEKLFF
-,TRBV3-1/TRBV3-2,TRBJ2-5,TRBD1,CASSQGRGETQYF
-,TRBV25-1,TRBJ2-1,-,CASSAPGFSYNEQFF
-,TRBV7-3,TRBJ2-7,TRBD1,CASSARTGVPYEQYF
-,TRBV7-9,TRBJ2-1,TRBD2,CASSLVRDSGLGGEQFF
-,TRBV11-3,TRBJ1-1,TRBD1,CASTPGGRGDTEAFF
-,TRBV14,TRBJ1-5,-,CASSQGLGPQHF
many,TRBV4-3,TRBJ2-7,TRBD2,CASSHTLAESSYEQYF
-,TRBV7-7,TRBJ2-3,TRBD1,CASSLTGAVDTQYF
-,TRBV9,TRBJ2-1,-,CASSGEQGRGQFF
-,TRBV7-2,TRBJ2-7,TRBD2,CASSSVAGGPYEQYF
-,TRBV2,TRBJ1-5,TRBD1,CARGPGQGPQHF
-,TRBV11-3,TRBJ2-1,-,CASSLVAATYNEQFF
-,TRBV18,TRBJ2-5,-,CASSPDGKTQYF
-,TRBV7-9,TRBJ2-1,TRBD2,CASLIAGGHEQFF
once,TRBV10-3,TRBJ2-6,-,CAISDGSPLSGANVLTF
-,TRBV7-2,TRBJ2-4,-,CASSLEGSGLNIQYF
few,TRBV30,TRBJ1-6,-,CASPRGANSPLHF
-,TRBV6-6,TRBJ2-7,-,CASTSLPLSPYEQYF
-,TRBV19,TRBJ1-4,TRBD1,CASSPTGGPGGELFF
-,TRBV6-2/TRBV6-3,TRBJ2-5,TRBD1,CASSSLPQGASRETQYF
-,TRBV29-1,TRBJ1-2,-,CSVVSAGGRYTF
-,TRBV6-5,TRBJ1-1,-,CASRSLDSPNTEAFF
-,TRBV30,TRBJ1-5,TRBD1,CAWSQGQGDQPQHF
-,TRBV29-1,TRBJ2-5,TRBD1,CSVTVGSGQLGETQYF
-,TRBV5-1,TRBJ1-6,TRBD1,CASSFLQGADSPLHF
-,TRBV10-1,TRBJ1-1,-,CASSGRQGGMNTEAFF
-,TRBV14,TRBJ2-1,-,CASSQDYEQFF